These T cell receptor beta chains were read from a single sample in a study of cytomegalovirus exposure and HLA in healthy donors. Libraries were prepared by immunoSEQ multiplex PCR; TCRdb keeps only in-frame clonotypes and omits some of them. The data contain nearly 200,000 clones, 75% to 80% of them singletons. Sequences were obtained from PBMCs. The receptors originated from a woman aged 25 to 39 in good health and CMV-seropositive. Both conserved end residues are part of each CDR3. A D gene is named only where the DNA matches it firmly. The size entry is marked missing in some rows and otherwise reads once, few, many or a size class.

v_gene,abundance,j_gene,d_gene,CDR3nt,CDR3aa
TRBV10-3,NA,TRBJ1-1,TRBD1,TGTGCCATCAGTTCGGACAGGGATTACACTGAAGCTTTCTTT,CAISSDRDYTEAFF
TRBV10-3,NA,TRBJ2-7,TRBD2,TGTGCCATCGGCTCCAGCGGGGCCTCCTACGAGCAGTACTTC,CAIGSSGASYEQYF
TRBV7-8,once,TRBJ2-7,NA,TGTGCCAGCAGCTTAAACAGGGACGGGTACGAGCAGTACTTC,CASSLNRDGYEQYF
TRBV15,NA,TRBJ1-5,NA,TGTGCCACCAGCCTGGAGAGGGTCGATAATCAGCCCCAGCATTTT,CATSLERVDNQPQHF
TRBV27,NA,TRBJ2-5,TRBD2,TGTGCCAGCAGTTTACGGCGGGGGTTAGGTCTAGGGACCCAGTACTTC,CASSLRRGLGLGTQYF
TRBV2,NA,TRBJ2-5,TRBD2,TGTGCCAGCGGGACTAGCGGATCCCTGAAGACCCAGTACTTC,CASGTSGSLKTQYF
TRBV15,few,TRBJ2-7,TRBD1,TGTGCCACCAGCAGGGACCAGGATGTCGGGACAGGGTATGCGGAGCAGTACTTC,CATSRDQDVGTGYAEQYF
TRBV7-2,NA,TRBJ2-2,NA,TGTGCCAGCAGCTCCCATAACACCGGGGAGCTGTTTTTT,CASSSHNTGELFF
TRBV4-2,NA,TRBJ2-5,TRBD2,TGTGCCAGCAGCCAAGGACTAGCGGGGGGGCCCTTTGAGACCCAGTACTTC,CASSQGLAGGPFETQYF
TRBV14,NA,TRBJ1-2,NA,TGTGCCAGCAGCCAAGCCGGCTATGGCTACACCTTC,CASSQAGYGYTF
TRBV9,NA,TRBJ1-4,TRBD1,TGTGCCAGCAGCGTAACGGGGACAGGGCATGTAATAGGGGAAAAACTGTTTTTT,CASSVTGTGHVIGEKLFF
TRBV1,NA,TRBJ1-3,NA,TGCACCAGCAGCCAAGATAACCCGGTCCCCCCAGGAAACACCATATATTTT,CTSSQDNPVPPGNTIYF
TRBV15,NA,TRBJ1-4,NA,TGTGCCACCAGCAGAGGTGGGCAGATTAATGAAAAACTGTTTTTT,CATSRGGQINEKLFF
TRBV6-5,NA,TRBJ2-1,NA,TGTGCCAGCAGCCGTGGGGAGACTGAGCAGTTCTTC,CASSRGETEQFF
TRBV18,NA,TRBJ2-1,NA,TGTGCCAGCTCGCCCACTAGCCGCCTCGATCAGTTCTTC,CASSPTSRLDQFF
TRBV5-1,NA,TRBJ1-2,NA,TGCGCCAGCAGCCAGGGCCTCCCAAATGGCTACACCTTC,CASSQGLPNGYTF
TRBV7-9,NA,TRBJ2-5,NA,TGTGCCAGCAGCTCCCGAGGACTGAAGTACCAAGAGACCCAGTACTTC,CASSSRGLKYQETQYF
TRBV7-7,NA,TRBJ2-5,TRBD2,TGTGCCAGCAGCCTAAGCACTAGCGCAATAGAGACCCAGTACTTC,CASSLSTSAIETQYF
TRBV18,NA,TRBJ2-7,NA,TGTGCCAGCTCCCCCCACCTAGGGGCCTACGAGCAGTACTTC,CASSPHLGAYEQYF
TRBV28,NA,TRBJ2-7,NA,TGTGCCAGCGGGTTAGAGGCAAACGAGCAGTACTTC,CASGLEANEQYF
TRBV27,few,TRBJ1-5,TRBD1,TGTGCCAGCAGCGGAGGGGGCTATCAGCCCCAGCATTTT,CASSGGGYQPQHF
TRBV11-2,NA,TRBJ1-4,NA,TGTGCCAGCAGCTTAGGGAGACATAGGGGTTGGGAAAAACTGTTTTTT,CASSLGRHRGWEKLFF
TRBV28,NA,TRBJ2-7,NA,TGTGCCAGCAGCCCCCAATTAAGGGAGAACTACGAGCAGTACTTC,CASSPQLRENYEQYF
TRBV4-1,NA,TRBJ1-6,TRBD1,TGCGCCAGCAGCCAAGACAGGGGGTTCGGCGATTCACCCCTCCACTTT,CASSQDRGFGDSPLHF
TRBV12-5,NA,TRBJ2-2,NA,TGTGCTAGTGCCCTGGCAGGGGACACCGGGGAGCTGTTTTTT,CASALAGDTGELFF
TRBV28,NA,TRBJ2-5,TRBD2,TGTGCCAGCGGAGACAATAGCGGGAGTTTGGAGACCCAGTACTTC,CASGDNSGSLETQYF
TRBV7-9,NA,TRBJ1-1,TRBD1,TGTGCCAGCAGCACCGACAGGGGGCAGGGAGCTTTCTTT,CASSTDRGQGAFF
TRBV18,NA,TRBJ2-7,TRBD2,TGTGCCAGCTCACCACCGGCGGGGGGTACCTACGAGCAGTACTTC,CASSPPAGGTYEQYF
TRBV4-3,few,TRBJ1-1,NA,TGCGCCAGCAGCCAAGCAGTAGGACGGGCGGGCACTGAAGCTTTCTTT,CASSQAVGRAGTEAFF
TRBV19,NA,TRBJ2-2,TRBD1,TGTGCCAGTTACAGGGGTTACACCGGGGAGCTGTTTTTT,CASYRGYTGELFF
TRBV7-6,NA,TRBJ2-1,TRBD2,TGTGCCAGCAGCGAAACACAAGCGGGGGGTTACAATGAGCAGTTCTTC,CASSETQAGGYNEQFF
TRBV7-9,once,TRBJ2-7,TRBD1,TGTGCCAGCAGCTTAGGGACAGGGGTCCCCGGCGACGAGCAGTACTTC,CASSLGTGVPGDEQYF
TRBV7-2,NA,TRBJ1-1,NA,TGTGCCAGCAGCTTACGAGGGCGCGGGGTCTCTGAAGCTTTCTTT,CASSLRGRGVSEAFF
TRBV11-2,NA,TRBJ1-1,TRBD1,TGTGCCAGCAGCTTAGATCGGGACAGGGAAGCTTTCTTT,CASSLDRDREAFF
TRBV4-2,NA,TRBJ2-4,TRBD2,TGTGCCAGCAGCCAGGAGCGGGGGGCACCCAAAAACATTCAGTACTTC,CASSQERGAPKNIQYF
TRBV2,NA,TRBJ2-5,TRBD2,TGTGCCAGCAGGAGGCTAGCGGGGGCACAAGAGACCCAGTACTTC,CASRRLAGAQETQYF
TRBV2,NA,TRBJ1-5,NA,TGTGCCAGCAGTGAGCGGTCCAGCAATCAGCCCCAGCATTTT,CASSERSSNQPQHF
TRBV28,NA,TRBJ1-2,NA,TGTGCCAGCAGTTTACCCCCTCGCGGGGGCTACACCTTC,CASSLPPRGGYTF
TRBV6-6,NA,TRBJ1-5,NA,TGTGCCAGCAGTGTTCCTAATCAGCCCCAGCATTTT,CASSVPNQPQHF
TRBV5-1,once,TRBJ2-5,TRBD2,TGCGCCAGCAGCCACGGGACTAGCGGACAAGAGACCCAGTACTTC,CASSHGTSGQETQYF
TRBV5-6,NA,TRBJ1-3,NA,TGTGCCAGCAGCTTGGTGGGAGTAAGTGGAAACACCATATATTTT,CASSLVGVSGNTIYF
TRBV4-3,NA,TRBJ1-5,NA,TGCGCCAGCAGCCAAGATCAGGGTTATCAGCCCCAGCATTTT,CASSQDQGYQPQHF
TRBV9,NA,TRBJ2-5,TRBD2,TGTGCCAGCAGCGCCGCCGGACTAGCTCGTGAGACCCAGTACTTC,CASSAAGLARETQYF
TRBV27,NA,TRBJ2-1,TRBD2,TGTGCCAGCAGAGCGGGAGGTCGCGATGAGCAGTTCTTC,CASRAGGRDEQFF
TRBV28,once,TRBJ2-3,TRBD1,TGTGCCAGCAGTAAAACGACAGGGGGAGGCACAGATACGCAGTATTTT,CASSKTTGGGTDTQYF
TRBV7-2,NA,TRBJ2-1,NA,TGTGCCAGCAGCTTAGGGACAGCATATTACAATGAGCAGTTCTTC,CASSLGTAYYNEQFF
TRBV13,NA,TRBJ2-3,TRBD2,TGTGCCAGCAGCCTGCGTGGGGCGGGGGTGTCTGATACGCAGTATTTT,CASSLRGAGVSDTQYF
TRBV4-2,few,TRBJ2-4,TRBD1,TGTGCCAGCAGCCAAGATCAGTGGGACAGGCGGCTAGCCAAAAACATTCAGTACTTC,CASSQDQWDRRLAKNIQYF